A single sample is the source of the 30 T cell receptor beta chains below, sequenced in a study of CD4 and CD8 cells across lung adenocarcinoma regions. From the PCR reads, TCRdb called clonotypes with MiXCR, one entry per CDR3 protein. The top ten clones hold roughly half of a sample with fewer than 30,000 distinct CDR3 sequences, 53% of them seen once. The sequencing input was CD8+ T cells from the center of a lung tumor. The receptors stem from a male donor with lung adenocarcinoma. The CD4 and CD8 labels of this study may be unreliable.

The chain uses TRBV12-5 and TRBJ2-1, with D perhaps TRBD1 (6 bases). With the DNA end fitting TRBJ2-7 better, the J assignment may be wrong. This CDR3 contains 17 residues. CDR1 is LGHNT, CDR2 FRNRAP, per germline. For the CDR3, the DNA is TGTGCTAGTGGTTTGACCACCCGGCCCAGGGGTTCCTACGAGCAGTACTTC. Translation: CASGLTTRPRGSYEQYF.

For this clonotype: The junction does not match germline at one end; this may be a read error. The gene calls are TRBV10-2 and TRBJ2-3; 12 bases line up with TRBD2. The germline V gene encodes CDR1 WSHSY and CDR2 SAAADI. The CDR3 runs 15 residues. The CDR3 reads CASSRTSGDQDTQYF. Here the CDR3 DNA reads TGCGCCAGCAGTCGGACTAGCGGGGACCAAGATACGCAGTATTTC.

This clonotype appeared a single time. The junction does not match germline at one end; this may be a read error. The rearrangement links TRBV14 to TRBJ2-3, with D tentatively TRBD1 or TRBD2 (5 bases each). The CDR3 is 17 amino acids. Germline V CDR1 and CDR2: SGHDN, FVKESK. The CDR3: CASSRDPGRRGKDMQYF. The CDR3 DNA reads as TGTGCCAGCAGCCGAGATCCGGGGCGGCGAGGCAAAGACATGCAGTATTTC.

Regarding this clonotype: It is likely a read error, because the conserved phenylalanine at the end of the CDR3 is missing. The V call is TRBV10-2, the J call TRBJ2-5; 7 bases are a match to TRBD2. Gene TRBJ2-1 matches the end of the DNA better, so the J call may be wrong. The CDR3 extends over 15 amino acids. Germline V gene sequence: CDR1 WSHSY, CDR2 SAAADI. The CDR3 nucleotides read TGCGCCAGCAGTCCGGGACTTGGGGGGGAAGAGACCCAGTTCTTG. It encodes CASSPGLGGEETQFL.

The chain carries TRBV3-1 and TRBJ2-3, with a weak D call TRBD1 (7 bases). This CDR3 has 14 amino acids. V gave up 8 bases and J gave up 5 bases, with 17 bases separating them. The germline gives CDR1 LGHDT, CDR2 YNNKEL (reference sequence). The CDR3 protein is CASSQGGPIDTQYF. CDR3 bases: TGTGCCAGCTCGCAGGGGGGACCCATAGATACGCAGTATTTT.

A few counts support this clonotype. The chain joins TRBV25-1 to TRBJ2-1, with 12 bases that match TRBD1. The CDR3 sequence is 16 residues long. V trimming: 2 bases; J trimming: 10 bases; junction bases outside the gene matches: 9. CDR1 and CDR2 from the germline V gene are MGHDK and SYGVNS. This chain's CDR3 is CASSERWGTGGGEQFF. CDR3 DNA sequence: TGTGCCAGCAGTGAAAGGTGGGGGACAGGGGGCGGCGAGCAGTTCTTC.

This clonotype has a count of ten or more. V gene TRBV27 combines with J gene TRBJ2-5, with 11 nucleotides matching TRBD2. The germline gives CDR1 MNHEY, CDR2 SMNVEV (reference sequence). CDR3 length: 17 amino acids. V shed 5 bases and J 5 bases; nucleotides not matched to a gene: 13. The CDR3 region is CASSLSSYGTSGETQYF. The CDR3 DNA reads TGTGCCAGCAGTCTCTCTTCATACGGGACTAGCGGTGAGACCCAGTACTTC.

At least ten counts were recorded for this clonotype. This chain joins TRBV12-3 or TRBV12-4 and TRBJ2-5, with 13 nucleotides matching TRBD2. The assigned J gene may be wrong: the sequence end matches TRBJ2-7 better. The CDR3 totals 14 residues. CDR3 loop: CASSGGLAGYEQYF. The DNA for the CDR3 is TGTGCCAGCAGTGGGGGACTAGCGGGGTACGAGCAGTACTTC.

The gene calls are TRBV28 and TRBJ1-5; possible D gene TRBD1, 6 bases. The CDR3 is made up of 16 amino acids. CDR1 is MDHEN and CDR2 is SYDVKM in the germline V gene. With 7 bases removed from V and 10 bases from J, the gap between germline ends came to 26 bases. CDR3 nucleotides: TGTGCCAGCAATCCCTACGGGGTGAGGGGGGGTCATCCCCAGCATTTT. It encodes CASNPYGVRGGHPQHF.

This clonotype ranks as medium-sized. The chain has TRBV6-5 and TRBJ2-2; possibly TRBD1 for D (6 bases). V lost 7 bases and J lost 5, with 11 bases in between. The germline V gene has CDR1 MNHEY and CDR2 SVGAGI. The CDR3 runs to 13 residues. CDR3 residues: CASKGVGTGELFF. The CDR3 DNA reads TGTGCCAGCAAGGGGGTGGGGACCGGGGAGCTGTTTTTT.

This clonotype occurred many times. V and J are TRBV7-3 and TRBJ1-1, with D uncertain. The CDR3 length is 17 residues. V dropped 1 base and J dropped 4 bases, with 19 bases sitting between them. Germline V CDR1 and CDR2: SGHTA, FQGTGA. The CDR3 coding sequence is TGTGCCAGCAGCTTAAGTCCCGCGATGACGGGGTCCACTGAAGCTTTCTTT. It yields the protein CASSLSPAMTGSTEAFF.

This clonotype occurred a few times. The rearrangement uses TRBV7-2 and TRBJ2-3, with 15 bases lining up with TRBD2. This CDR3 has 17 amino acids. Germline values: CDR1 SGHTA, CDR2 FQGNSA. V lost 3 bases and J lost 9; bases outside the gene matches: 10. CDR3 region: CASSFGTSGRQGETQYF. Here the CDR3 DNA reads TGTGCCAGCAGCTTTGGGACTAGCGGGAGGCAGGGGGAAACGCAGTATTTT.

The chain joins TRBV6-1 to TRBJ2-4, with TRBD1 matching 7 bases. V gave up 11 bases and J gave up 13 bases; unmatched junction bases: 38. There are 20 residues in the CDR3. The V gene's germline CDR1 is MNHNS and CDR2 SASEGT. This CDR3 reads CARCGSRGGSEAFAKNTQYF. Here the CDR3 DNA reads TGTGCCCGCTGTGGGTCCCGAGGGGGCAGCGAGGCTTTTGCCAAAAACACCCAGTACTTC.

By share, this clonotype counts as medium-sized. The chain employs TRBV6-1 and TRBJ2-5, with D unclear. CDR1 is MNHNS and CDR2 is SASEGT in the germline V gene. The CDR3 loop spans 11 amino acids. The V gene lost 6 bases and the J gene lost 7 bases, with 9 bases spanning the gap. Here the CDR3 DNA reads TGTGCCAGCAGCAGTCCGGGGACCCAGTACTTC. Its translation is CASSSPGTQYF.

The CDR3 region is CAGSGGGVGDTQYF. The CDR3 DNA reads as TGTGCGGGCAGCGGGGGGGGAGTCGGAGATACGCAGTATTTT. The V gene is TRBV6-1, the J gene TRBJ2-3, with 10 bases identical to TRBD2. Per the germline V gene, CDR1 is MNHNS and CDR2 is SASEGT. This CDR3 contains 14 residues.

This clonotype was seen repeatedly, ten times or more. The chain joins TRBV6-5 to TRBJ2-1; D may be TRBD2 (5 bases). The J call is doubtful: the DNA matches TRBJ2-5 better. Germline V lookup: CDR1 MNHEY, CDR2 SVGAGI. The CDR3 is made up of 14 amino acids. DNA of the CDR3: TGTGCCAGCAGTTCCTTCGGGGTGTTAGAGACCCAGTACTTC. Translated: CASSSFGVLETQYF.

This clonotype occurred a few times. CDR3 residues: CASSELAEYNEQFF. For the CDR3, the DNA is TGTGCCAGCAGTGAACTAGCGGAGTACAATGAGCAGTTCTTC. V is TRBV2 and J is TRBJ2-1; 7 bases are shared with TRBD2. This CDR3 comprises 14 residues. Germline V gene data show CDR1 as SNHLY and CDR2 as FYNNEI. With 2 bases clipped from V and 4 bases from J, the junction kept 2 bases outside the gene matches. Together with reference TRBV2 and TRBJ2-1, the CDR3 gives the full variable domain: EPEVTQTPSHQVTQMGQEVILRCVPISNHLYFYWYRQILGQKVEFLVSFYNNEISEKSEIFDDQFSVERPDGSNFTLKIRSTKLEDSAMYFCASSELAEYNEQFFGPGTRLTVL.

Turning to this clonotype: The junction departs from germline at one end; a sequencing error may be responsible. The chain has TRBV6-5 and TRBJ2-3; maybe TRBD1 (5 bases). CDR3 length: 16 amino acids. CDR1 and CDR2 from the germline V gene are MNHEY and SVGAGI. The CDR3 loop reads CASSYSGLKTKNTQYF. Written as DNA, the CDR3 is TGTGCCAGCAGTTACTCGGGGCTGAAGACCAAAAACACGCAGTATTTC.

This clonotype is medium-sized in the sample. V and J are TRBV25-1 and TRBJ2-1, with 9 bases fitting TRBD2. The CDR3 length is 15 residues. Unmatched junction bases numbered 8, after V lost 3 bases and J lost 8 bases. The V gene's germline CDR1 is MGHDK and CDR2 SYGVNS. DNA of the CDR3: TGTGCCAGCAGTGATAGGATGGCTAGCGGGGATGAGCAGTTCTTC. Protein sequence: CASSDRMASGDEQFF.

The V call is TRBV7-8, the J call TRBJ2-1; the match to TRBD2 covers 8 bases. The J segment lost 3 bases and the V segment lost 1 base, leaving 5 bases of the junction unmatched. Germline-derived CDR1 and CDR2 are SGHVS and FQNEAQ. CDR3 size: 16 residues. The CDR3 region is CASSLVASGYYNEQFF. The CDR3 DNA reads TGTGCCAGCAGCTTAGTGGCTAGCGGGTACTACAATGAGCAGTTCTTC.

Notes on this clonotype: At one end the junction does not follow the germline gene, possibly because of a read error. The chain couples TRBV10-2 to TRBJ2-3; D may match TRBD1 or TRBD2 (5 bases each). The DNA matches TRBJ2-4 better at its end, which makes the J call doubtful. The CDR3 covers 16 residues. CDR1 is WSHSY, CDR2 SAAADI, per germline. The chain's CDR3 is CASSDPGRRAKDTQYF. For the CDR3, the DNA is TGCGCGAGCAGTGACCCGGGGCGGCGAGCCAAAGACACTCAGTACTTC.

DNA for the CDR3: TGTGCCAGCAGCCCCCTCGAGATTGGTAGGGCAGACAGCACAGATACGCAGTATTTT. It encodes CASSPLEIGRADSTDTQYF. This chain links TRBV11-2 with TRBJ2-3; D is undetermined. V lost 5 bases and J 0 bases, leaving 24 bases between the germline ends. CDR1 and CDR2 (germline): SGHAT, FQNNGV. The CDR3 runs 19 residues. The variable domain in full, with the rest retrieved from reference TRBV11-2 and TRBJ2-3, is EAGVAQSPRYKIIEKRQSVAFWCNPISGHATLYWYQQILGQGPKLLIQFQNNGVVDDSQLPKDRFSAERLKGVDSTLKIQPAKLEDSAVYLCASSPLEIGRADSTDTQYFGPGTRLTVL.

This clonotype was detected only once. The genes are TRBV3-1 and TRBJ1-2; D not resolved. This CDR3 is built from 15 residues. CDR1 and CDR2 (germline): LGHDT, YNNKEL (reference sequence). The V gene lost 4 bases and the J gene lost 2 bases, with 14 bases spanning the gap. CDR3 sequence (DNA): TGTGCCAGCAGCCCCCAAATGTACGCGAACTATGGCTACACCTTC. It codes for CASSPQMYANYGYTF.

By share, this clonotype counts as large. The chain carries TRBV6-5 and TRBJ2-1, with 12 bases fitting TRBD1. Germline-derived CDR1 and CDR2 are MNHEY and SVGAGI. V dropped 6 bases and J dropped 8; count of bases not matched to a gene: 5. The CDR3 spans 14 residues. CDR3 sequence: CASRGQGARDEQFF. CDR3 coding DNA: TGTGCCAGCAGGGGACAGGGGGCGCGGGATGAGCAGTTCTTC.

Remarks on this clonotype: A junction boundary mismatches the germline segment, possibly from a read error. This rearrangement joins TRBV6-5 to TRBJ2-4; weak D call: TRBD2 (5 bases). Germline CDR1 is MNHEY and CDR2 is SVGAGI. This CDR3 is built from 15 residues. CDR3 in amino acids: CARGSGMCAKDIQYF. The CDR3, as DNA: TGTGCCCGCGGTTCGGGGATGTGCGCCAAAGACATTCAGTATTTC.

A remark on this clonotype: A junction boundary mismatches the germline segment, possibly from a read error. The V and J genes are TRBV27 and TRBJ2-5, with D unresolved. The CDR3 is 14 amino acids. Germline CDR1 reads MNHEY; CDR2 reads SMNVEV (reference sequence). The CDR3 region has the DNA TGTGCCGGCAGCGCCCTCCCGGACCCAGAGACCCAGTATTTC. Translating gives CAGSALPDPETQYF.

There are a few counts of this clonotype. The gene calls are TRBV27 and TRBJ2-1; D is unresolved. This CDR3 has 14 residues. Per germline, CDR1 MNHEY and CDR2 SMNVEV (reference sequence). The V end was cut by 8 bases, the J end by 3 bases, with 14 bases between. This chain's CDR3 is CASRSGNHYNEQFF. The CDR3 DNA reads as TGTGCCAGCCGGTCCGGAAATCACTACAATGAGCAGTTCTTC.

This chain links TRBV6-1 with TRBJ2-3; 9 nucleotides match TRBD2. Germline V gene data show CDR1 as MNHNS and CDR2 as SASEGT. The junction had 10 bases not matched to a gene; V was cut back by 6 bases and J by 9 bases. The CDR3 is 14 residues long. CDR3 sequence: CASRRAGGTNTQYF. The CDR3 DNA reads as TGTGCCAGCAGACGGGCGGGAGGGACAAACACGCAGTATTTT.

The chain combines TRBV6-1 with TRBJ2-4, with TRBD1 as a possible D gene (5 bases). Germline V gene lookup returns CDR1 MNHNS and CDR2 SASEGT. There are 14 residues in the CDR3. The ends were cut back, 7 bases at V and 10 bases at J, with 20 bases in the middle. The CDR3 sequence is CASMGLCATDIQYF. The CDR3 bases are TGTGCCAGCATGGGGCTGTGTGCCACAGATATTCAGTACTTC.

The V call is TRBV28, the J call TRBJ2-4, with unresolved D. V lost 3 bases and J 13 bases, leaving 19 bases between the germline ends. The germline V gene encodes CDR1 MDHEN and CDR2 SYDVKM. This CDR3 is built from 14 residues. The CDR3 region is CASSLTRAKNTQYF. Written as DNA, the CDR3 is TGTGCCAGCAGTTTGACCCGTGCCAAAAACACCCAGTACTTC. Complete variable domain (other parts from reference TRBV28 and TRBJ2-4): DVKVTQSSRYLVKRTGEKVFLECVQDMDHENMFWYRQDPGLGLRLIYFSYDVKMKEKGDIPEGYSVSREKKERFSLILESASTNQTSMYLCASSLTRAKNTQYFGAGTRLSVL.